The 6 T cell receptor beta chains below come from one sample, sequenced in a study of T cells after yellow fever vaccination. In TCRdb, the 5' RACE reads were re-called with MiXCR into one record per CDR3 protein. The data contain around 60,000 distinct CDR3 sequences, approximately 5.5% of them singletons. The starting material was PBMCs, either bulk or a sorted T-cell subset (CD4+, CD8+, memory, or dextramer-sorted; not recorded which), obtained on the day of the yellow fever booster vaccination. These receptors were collected from a young man who received the YFV17D yellow fever vaccine.

In this sample, this clonotype turned up many times. The V gene is TRBV6-5, the J gene TRBJ2-2, with D unresolved. The CDR3 totals 11 residues. In germline, CDR1 is MNHEY, CDR2 SVGAGI. The germline V and J ends were trimmed by 1 base and 7 bases, with 1 base remaining between them. Here the CDR3 DNA reads TGTGCCAGCAGTTACTACGGGGAGCTGTTTTTT. It codes for CASSYYGELFF.

Written as DNA, the CDR3 is TGTGCCAGCAGCTTTCGGACAGGCCGGGGTGGCACAGATACGCAGTATTTT. It yields the protein CASSFRTGRGGTDTQYF. The rearrangement links TRBV5-6 to TRBJ2-3; TRBD1 aligns across 7 bases. Trimming cost V 2 bases and J 1 base; bases outside gene matches: 10. Germline CDR1 is SGHDT and CDR2 is YYEEEE. The CDR3 is 17 amino acids.

The genes are TRBV4-1 and TRBJ2-3, with 10 positions matching TRBD2. The CDR3 loop spans 15 amino acids. The germline gives CDR1 MGHRA, CDR2 YSYEKL. V was pared by 1 base and J by 7 bases, with 5 bases of the junction left unmatched. The chain's CDR3 is CASSQGSGGAHTQYF. CDR3 DNA: TGCGCCAGCAGCCAAGGGAGCGGGGGGGCCCATACGCAGTATTTT.

This clonotype has more than one count but fewer than ten. For the CDR3, the DNA is TGTGCCAGCAGCTCGAGACAGGGGAAGGCTAACTATGGCTACACCTTC. Translating gives CASSSRQGKANYGYTF. The chain recombines TRBV7-8 with TRBJ1-2, with 8 bases that match TRBD1. CDR3 length: 16 amino acids. The trim removed 4 bases at V and 0 bases at J, leaving 7 bases unmatched. The germline V gene encodes CDR1 SGHVS and CDR2 FQNEAQ.

This sequence joins TRBV13 and TRBJ2-7, with a weak D call TRBD2 (5 bases). Germline assignment: CDR1 PRHDT and CDR2 FYEKMQ (reference sequence). CDR3 length equals 15 residues. Between the trimmed V and J ends, which lost 4 bases and 6 bases, there was a span of 19 bases. The CDR3 DNA sequence: TGTGCCAGCAGCTCTTTAGATTGGTCCCGGGGCGAGCAGTACGTC. Encoded protein: CASSSLDWSRGEQYV.

This clonotype was picked up a small number of times. This chain uses TRBV7-3 with TRBJ1-1, with D hard to call. V was pared by 2 bases and J by 4 bases, with 8 bases between. This CDR3 has 13 amino acids. Germline V lookup: CDR1 SGHTA, CDR2 FQGTGA. CDR3 amino acids: CASSLAMSTEAFF. In nucleotides, the CDR3 is TGTGCCAGCAGCTTAGCCATGAGCACTGAAGCTTTCTTT.